The present entry profiles one TCR beta chain with its context. RNA was extracted with the RNeasy kit, and a quantity of about 0.45 to 1 ug was reverse transcribed using random hexamers. Amplification of TCR beta CDR3 used immunoSEQ multiplex PCR across 54 Vbeta and 13 Jbeta. TCRdb recomputed calls from the immunoSEQ multiplex PCR reads with MiXCR, one row per CDR3 protein. The sample has hundreds of thousands of distinct CDR3 sequences; 93% are singletons. This specimen comes from a study of CD8 T cells in Susac syndrome. The germline CDR1 and CDR2 sequences are MNHNY and SVGAGI (reference sequence). V gave up 6 bases and J gave up 4 bases; unmatched junction bases: 6. The CDR3 is 15 residues long.

Specimen: CD4+ T cells from PBMCs. This receptor was identified in a human donor with multiple sclerosis. The genes are TRBV6-6 and TRBJ1-4; 9 nucleotides match TRBD1. In DNA form, the CDR3 reads TGTGCCAGCAGGGGACAGGGAGGGATTAATGAAAAACTGTTTTTT. Amino acids: CASRGQGGINEKLFF.